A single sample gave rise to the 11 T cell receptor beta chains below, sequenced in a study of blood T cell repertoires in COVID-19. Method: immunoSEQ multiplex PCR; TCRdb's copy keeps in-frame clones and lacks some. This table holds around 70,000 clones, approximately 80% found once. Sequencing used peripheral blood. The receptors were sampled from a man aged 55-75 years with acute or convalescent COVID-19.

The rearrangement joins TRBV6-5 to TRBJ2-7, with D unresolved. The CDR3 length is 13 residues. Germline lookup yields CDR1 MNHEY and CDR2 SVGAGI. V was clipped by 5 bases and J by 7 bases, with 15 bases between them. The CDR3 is CASSNDPGREQYV. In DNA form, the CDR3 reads TGTGCCAGCAGTAACGACCCAGGTCGGGAGCAGTACGTC.

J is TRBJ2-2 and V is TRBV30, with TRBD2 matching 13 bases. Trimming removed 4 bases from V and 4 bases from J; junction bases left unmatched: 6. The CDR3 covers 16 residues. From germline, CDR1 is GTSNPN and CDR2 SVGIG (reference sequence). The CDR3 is CAWITSGGVRTGELFF. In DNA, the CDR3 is TGTGCCTGGATCACTAGCGGGGGGGTACGCACCGGGGAGCTGTTTTTT.

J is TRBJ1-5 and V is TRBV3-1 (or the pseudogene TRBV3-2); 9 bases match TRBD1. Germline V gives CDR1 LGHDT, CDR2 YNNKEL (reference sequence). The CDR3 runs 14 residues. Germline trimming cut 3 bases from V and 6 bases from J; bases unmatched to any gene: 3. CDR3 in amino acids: CASSHMTGGQPQHF. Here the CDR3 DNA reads TGTGCCAGCAGCCATATGACAGGGGGTCAGCCCCAGCATTTT.

Here the CDR3 DNA reads TGCGCCAGCACTCTAAGCCTGACAGGGGCCAACGTCCTGACTTTC. Translated: CASTLSLTGANVLTF. The chain is built from TRBV5-1 and TRBJ2-6; D gene uncertain. V was shortened by 6 bases and J by 4 bases, with 14 bases between the two germline ends. Germline CDR1 is SGHRS and CDR2 is YFSETQ. The CDR3 consists of 15 residues.

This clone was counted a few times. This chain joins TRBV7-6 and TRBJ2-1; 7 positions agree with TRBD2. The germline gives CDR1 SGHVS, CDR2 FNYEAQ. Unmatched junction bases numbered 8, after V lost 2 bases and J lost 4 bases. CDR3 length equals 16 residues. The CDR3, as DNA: TGTGCCAGCAGCTTAAGCACTAGCGCGAAATACAATGAGCAGTTCTTC. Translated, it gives CASSLSTSAKYNEQFF. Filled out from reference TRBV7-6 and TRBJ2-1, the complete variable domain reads GAGVSQSPRYKVTKRGQDVALRCDPISGHVSLYWYRQALGQGPEFLTYFNYEAQQDKSGLPNDRFSAERPEGSISTLTIQRTEQRDSAMYRCASSLSTSAKYNEQFFGPGTRLTVL.

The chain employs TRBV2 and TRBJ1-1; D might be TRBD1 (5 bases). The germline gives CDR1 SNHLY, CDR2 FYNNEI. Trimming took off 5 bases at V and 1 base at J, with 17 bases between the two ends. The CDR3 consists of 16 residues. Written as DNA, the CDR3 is TGTGCCAGCAGTTCCAGGGATGCAATCCAGAACACTGAAGCTTTCTTT. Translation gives CASSSRDAIQNTEAFF.

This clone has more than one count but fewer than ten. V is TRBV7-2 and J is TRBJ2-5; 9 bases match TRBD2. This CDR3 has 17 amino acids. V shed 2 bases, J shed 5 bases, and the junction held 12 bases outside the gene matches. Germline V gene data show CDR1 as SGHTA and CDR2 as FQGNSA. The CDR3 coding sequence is TGTGCCAGCAGCTTAATGGCGGGGGGGCCGGAGCGGGAGACCCAGTACTTC. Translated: CASSLMAGGPERETQYF.

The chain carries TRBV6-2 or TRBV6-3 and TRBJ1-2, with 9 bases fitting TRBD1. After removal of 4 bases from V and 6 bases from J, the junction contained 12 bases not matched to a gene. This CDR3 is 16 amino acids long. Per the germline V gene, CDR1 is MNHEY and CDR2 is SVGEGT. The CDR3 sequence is CASSSTSTGGANGYTF. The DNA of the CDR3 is TGTGCCAGCAGTTCAACGAGCACAGGGGGCGCGAATGGCTACACCTTC.

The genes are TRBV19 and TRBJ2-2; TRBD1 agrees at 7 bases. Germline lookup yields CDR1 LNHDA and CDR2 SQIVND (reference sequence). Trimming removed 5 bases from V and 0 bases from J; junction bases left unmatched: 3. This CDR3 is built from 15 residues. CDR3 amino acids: CASSWQGANTGELFF. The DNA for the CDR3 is TGTGCCAGTAGTTGGCAGGGGGCGAACACCGGGGAGCTGTTTTTT.

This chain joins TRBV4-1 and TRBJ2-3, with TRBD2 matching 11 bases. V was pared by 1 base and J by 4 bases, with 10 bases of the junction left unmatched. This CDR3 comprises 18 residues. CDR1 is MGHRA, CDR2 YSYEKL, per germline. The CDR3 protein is CASSQVLATSGTSDTQYF. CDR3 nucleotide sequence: TGCGCCAGCAGCCAAGTTCTCGCGACTAGCGGGACCTCAGATACGCAGTATTTT.

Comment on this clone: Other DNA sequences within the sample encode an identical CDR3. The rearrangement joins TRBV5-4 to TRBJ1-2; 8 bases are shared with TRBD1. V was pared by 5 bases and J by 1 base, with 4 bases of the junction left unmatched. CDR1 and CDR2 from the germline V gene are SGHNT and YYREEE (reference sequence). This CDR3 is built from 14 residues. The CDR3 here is CASSPDRGNYGYTF. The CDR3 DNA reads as TGTGCCAGCAGTCCCGACAGGGGTAACTATGGCTACACCTTC. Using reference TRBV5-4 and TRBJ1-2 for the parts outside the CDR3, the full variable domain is ETGVTQSPTHLIKTRGQQVTLRCSSQSGHNTVSWYQQALGQGPQFIFQYYREEENGRGNFPPRFSGLQFPNYSSELNVNALELDDSALYLCASSPDRGNYGYTFGSGTRLTVV.